Sequencing of this T cell receptor beta chain was carried out in a study of cytomegalovirus exposure and HLA in healthy donors. The PCR used 60 Vbeta and 13 Jbeta primers. Methods used by the authors: Later reanalysis found around 80 million unique TCR beta chains, roughly 10 million of them shared. Only in-frame clones appear in the TCRdb table, and some are missing; sequencing was by immunoSEQ multiplex PCR. The D gene and trimming were derived from the DNA, and the V and J assignments and clone size from that table. This table holds under 110,000 clones, about 80% found once. With 2 bases removed from V and 5 bases from J, the gap between germline ends came to 18 bases. The germline gives CDR1 LGHNT, CDR2 FRNRAP. The CDR3 extends over 16 amino acids. Findings of the study overall: About 87% or about 30% of the time was how often most TCR beta V segments were productive, according to an earlier analysis. Analyzed later, association rates of TCRs varied across HLA loci, with DRB1 most and HLA-C fewest.

Note on this clone: Its antigen is unidentified.

The sample comprised PBMCs. The chain is built from TRBV12-5 and TRBJ1-2, with unresolved D. The origin of this receptor is a man between 35 and 55 years old in good health and CMV-seronegative. The CDR3 sequence is CASGLTPLGREYGYTF. As DNA, the CDR3 is TGTGCTAGTGGTTTGACCCCGCTAGGGAGGGAGTATGGCTACACCTTC. Full variable domain (remainder filled in from reference TRBV12-5 and TRBJ1-2): DARVTQTPRHKVTEMGQEVTMRCQPILGHNTVFWYRQTMMQGLELLAYFRNRAPLDDSGMPKDRFSAEMPDATLATLKIQPSEPRDSAVYFCASGLTPLGREYGYTFGSGTRLTVV.